The sequence of this T cell receptor (beta chain) was determined in a study of low-dose radiotherapy and immunotherapy resistance in tumors. Study-wide background: Intravenous administration to patients comprised nivolumab at 240 mg every two weeks and ipilimumab at 1 mg/kg every six weeks.

Time point defined: after trial treatment. Described treatment: LDRT plus nivolumab, ipilimumab, low-dose cyclophosphamide and aspirin (RACIN trial). Donors were administered nivolumab, ipilimumab, aspirin and low-dose cyclophosphamide, together with low-dose radiotherapy. This clonotype was picked up many times. With TRAV- and TRBV-specific primers, first-strand cDNA was made, covering the alpha and beta chains. The PCR that amplified TCRs ran for roughly 20 cycles, relying on a constant-region primer and a V-primer adapter. TCRdb reanalysed the reads using MiXCR and keeps one entry per CDR3 protein. The sample gives under 95,000 distinct CDR3 sequences, around 17% of which show up once; approximately 1.5% is in the top ten. This CDR3 contains 13 residues. V shed 6 bases and J shed 5 bases, with 13 bases lying between them. The germline gives CDR1 MDHEN, CDR2 SYDVKM.

The J gene is TRBJ1-2, the V gene TRBV28; tentatively, D is TRBD1 (6 bases). The sequences come from PBMCs, collected after low-dose radiotherapy plus immunotherapy. The sequence came from a male donor with prostate cancer. This CDR3 is CASSLGQGYGYTF. The CDR3, as DNA: TGTGCCAGCAGCTTGGGTCAGGGGTATGGCTACACCTTC.